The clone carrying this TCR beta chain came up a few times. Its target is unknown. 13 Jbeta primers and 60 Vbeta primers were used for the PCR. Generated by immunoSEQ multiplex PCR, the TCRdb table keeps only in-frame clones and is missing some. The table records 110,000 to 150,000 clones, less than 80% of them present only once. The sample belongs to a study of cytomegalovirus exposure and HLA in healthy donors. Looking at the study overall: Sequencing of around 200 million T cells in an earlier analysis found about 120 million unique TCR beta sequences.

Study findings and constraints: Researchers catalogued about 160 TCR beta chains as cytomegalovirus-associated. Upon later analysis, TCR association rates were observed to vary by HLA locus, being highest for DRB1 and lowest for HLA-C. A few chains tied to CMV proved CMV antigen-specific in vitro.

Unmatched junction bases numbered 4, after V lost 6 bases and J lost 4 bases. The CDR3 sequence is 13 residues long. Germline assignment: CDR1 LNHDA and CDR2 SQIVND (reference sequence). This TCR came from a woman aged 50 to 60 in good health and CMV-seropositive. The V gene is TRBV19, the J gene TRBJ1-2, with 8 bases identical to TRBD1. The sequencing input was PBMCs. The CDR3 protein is CASRQGVPYGYTF. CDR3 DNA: TGTGCCAGTAGACAGGGGGTGCCCTATGGCTACACCTTC.